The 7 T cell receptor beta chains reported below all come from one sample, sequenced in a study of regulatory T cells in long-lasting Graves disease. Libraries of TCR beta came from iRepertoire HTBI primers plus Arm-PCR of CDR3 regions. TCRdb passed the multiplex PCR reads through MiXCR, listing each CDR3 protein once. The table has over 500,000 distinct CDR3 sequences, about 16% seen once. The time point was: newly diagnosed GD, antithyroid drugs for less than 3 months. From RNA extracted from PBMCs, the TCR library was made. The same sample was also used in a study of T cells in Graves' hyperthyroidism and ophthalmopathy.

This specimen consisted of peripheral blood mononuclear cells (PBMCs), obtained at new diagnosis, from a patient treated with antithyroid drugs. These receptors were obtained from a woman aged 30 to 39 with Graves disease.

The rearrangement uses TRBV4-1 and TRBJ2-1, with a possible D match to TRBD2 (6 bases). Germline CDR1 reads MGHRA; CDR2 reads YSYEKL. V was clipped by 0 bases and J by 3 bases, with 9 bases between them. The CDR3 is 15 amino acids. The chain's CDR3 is CASSQDGTVYNEQFF. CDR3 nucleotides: TGCGCCAGCAGCCAAGATGGGACTGTCTACAATGAGCAGTTCTTC.

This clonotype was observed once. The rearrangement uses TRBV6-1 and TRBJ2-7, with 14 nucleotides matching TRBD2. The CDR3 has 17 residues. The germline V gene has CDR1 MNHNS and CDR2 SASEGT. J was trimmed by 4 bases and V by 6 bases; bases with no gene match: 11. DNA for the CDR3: TGTGCCAGCAGAACTATCCCGGGACTAGCGGGAGAGTACGAGCAGTACTTC. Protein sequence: CASRTIPGLAGEYEQYF.

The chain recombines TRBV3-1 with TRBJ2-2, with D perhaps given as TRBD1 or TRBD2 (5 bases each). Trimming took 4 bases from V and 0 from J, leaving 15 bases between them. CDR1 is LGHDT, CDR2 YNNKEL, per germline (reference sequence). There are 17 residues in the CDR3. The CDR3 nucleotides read TGTGCCAGCAGCCTATACCGGGACCGTACGAACACCGGGGAGCTGTTTTTT. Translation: CASSLYRDRTNTGELFF. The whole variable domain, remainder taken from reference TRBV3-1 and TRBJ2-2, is DTAVSQTPKYLVTQMGNDKSIKCEQNLGHDTMYWYKQDSKKFLKIMFSYNNKELIINETVPNRFSPKSPDKAHLNLHINSLELGDSAVYFCASSLYRDRTNTGELFFGEGSRLTVL.

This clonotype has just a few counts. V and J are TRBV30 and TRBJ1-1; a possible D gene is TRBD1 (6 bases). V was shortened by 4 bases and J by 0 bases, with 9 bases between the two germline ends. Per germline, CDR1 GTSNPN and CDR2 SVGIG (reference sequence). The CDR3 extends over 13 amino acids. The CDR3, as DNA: TGTGCCTGGACTAGGGGGGTGAACACTGAAGCTTTCTTT. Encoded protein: CAWTRGVNTEAFF.

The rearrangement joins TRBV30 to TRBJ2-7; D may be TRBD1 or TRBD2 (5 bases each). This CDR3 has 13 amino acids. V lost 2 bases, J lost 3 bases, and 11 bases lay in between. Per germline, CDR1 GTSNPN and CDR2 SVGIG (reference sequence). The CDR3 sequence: CAWSSGGGYEQYF. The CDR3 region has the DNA TGTGCCTGGAGTAGCGGTGGGGGCTACGAGCAGTACTTC.

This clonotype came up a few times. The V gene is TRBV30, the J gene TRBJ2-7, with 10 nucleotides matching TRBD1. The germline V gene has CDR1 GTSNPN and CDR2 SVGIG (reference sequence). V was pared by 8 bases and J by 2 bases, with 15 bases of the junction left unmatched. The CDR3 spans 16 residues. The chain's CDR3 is CAAYTMDRGSAYEQYF. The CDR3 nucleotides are TGTGCCGCTTACACAATGGACAGGGGGAGCGCCTACGAGCAGTACTTC.

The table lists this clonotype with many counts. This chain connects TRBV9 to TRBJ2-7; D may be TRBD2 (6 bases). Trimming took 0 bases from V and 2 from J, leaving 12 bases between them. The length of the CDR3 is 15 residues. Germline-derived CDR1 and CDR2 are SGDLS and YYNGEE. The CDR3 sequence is CASSVDGSIAYEQYF. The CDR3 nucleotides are TGTGCCAGCAGCGTAGACGGGAGCATAGCCTACGAGCAGTACTTC.